Presented here are 28 T cell receptor beta chains from one specimen sequenced in a study of blood T cells in healthy people across ages. A second PCR of about 6 to 12 cycles used a sample-barcoded 5' primer and a J-beta primer mix. TCRdb fed the 5' RACE reads into MiXCR, producing one record per CDR3 protein. Of hundreds of thousands of distinct CDR3 sequences in the sample, over 45% were seen once. The sample comprised blood. The receptor set was obtained from a woman aged 55-70 years in good health.

In its sample, this clonotype was seen a few times. V usage is TRBV28 and J usage is TRBJ2-7; no definite D call. The germline V gene has CDR1 MDHEN and CDR2 SYDVKM. With 3 bases removed from V and 5 bases from J, the gap between germline ends came to 11 bases. This CDR3 has 13 amino acids. The CDR3: CASSFRAGNEQYF. DNA of the CDR3: TGTGCCAGCAGTTTCCGGGCTGGGAACGAGCAGTACTTC.

The DNA for the CDR3 is TGCGCCAGCACCCTGACAGGGAGGTACAATGAGCAGTTCTTC. Its protein product is CASTLTGRYNEQFF. V gene TRBV5-1 combines with J gene TRBJ2-1; tentatively, D is TRBD1 (7 bases). This CDR3 has 14 amino acids. From germline, CDR1 is SGHRS and CDR2 YFSETQ. V was shortened by 6 bases and J by 4 bases, with 14 bases between the two germline ends. Full variable domain (outside the CDR3, taken from reference TRBV5-1 and TRBJ2-1): KAGVTQTPRYLIKTRGQQVTLSCSPISGHRSVSWYQQTPGQGLQFLFEYFSETQRNKGNFPGRFSGRQFSNSRSEMNVSTLELGDSALYLCASTLTGRYNEQFFGPGTRLTVL.

The chain is built from TRBV4-2 and TRBJ1-5, with D hard to call. The V gene lost 6 bases and the J gene lost 6 bases, with 21 bases spanning the gap. This CDR3 contains 16 residues. Germline V gene lookup returns CDR1 LGHNA and CDR2 YNFKEQ. CDR3 protein: CASSGVGQGGSQPQHF. The CDR3 DNA follows: TGTGCCAGCAGTGGGGTTGGGCAAGGAGGAAGTCAGCCCCAGCATTTT.

The chain is built from TRBV5-5 and TRBJ1-1; 7 bases map to TRBD1. V was pared by 3 bases and J by 1 base, with 12 bases of the junction left unmatched. There are 17 residues in the CDR3. From germline, CDR1 is SGHKS and CDR2 YYEKEE (reference sequence). CDR3 nucleotides: TGTGCCAGCAGCTATTTCAGGGGGGAGGGCCCGAACACTGAAGCTTTCTTT. It encodes CASSYFRGEGPNTEAFF.

V usage is TRBV11-3 and J usage is TRBJ2-1; TRBD1 agrees at 7 bases. The V and J ends lost 5 bases and 8 bases, in that order; junction bases with no gene match: 12. The CDR3 runs 15 residues. Per the germline V gene, CDR1 is SGHNT and CDR2 is YENEEA. CDR3 DNA: TGTGCCAGCAGCCGGGGCCGACAGGGTGTCGATGAGCAGTTCTTC. Its protein product is CASSRGRQGVDEQFF.

V usage is TRBV20-1 and J usage is TRBJ2-3; no firm D call. This CDR3 comprises 12 residues. The V end was cut by 2 bases, the J end by 0 bases, with 3 bases between. CDR1 DFQATT and CDR2 SNEGSKA come from the germline V gene (reference sequence). CDR3 loop: CSARRSTDTQYF. DNA of the CDR3: TGCAGTGCTAGACGCAGCACAGATACGCAGTATTTT.

In this sample, this clonotype turned up once. The rearrangement links TRBV20-1 to TRBJ2-7; 9 bases agree with TRBD2. The germline V gene has CDR1 DFQATT and CDR2 SNEGSKA (reference sequence). V gave up 0 bases and J gave up 3 bases; unmatched junction bases: 9. CDR3 size: 16 residues. CDR3 region: CSARDPSGTGNYEQYF. CDR3 in DNA: TGCAGTGCTAGAGACCCTAGCGGGACGGGGAACTACGAGCAGTACTTC.

The chain is built from TRBV12-3 or TRBV12-4 and TRBJ1-5; 7 bases are a match to TRBD1. The CDR3 length is 14 residues. With 6 bases clipped from V and 2 bases from J, the junction kept 4 bases outside the gene matches. CDR3: CASSRGQGNQPQHF. As DNA, the CDR3 is TGTGCCAGCAGCCGCGGACAGGGCAATCAGCCCCAGCATTTT.

The rearrangement joins TRBV20-1 to TRBJ1-5; TRBD1 aligns across 7 bases. CDR3 length equals 14 residues. Looked up from germline, CDR1 is DFQATT and CDR2 is SNEGSKA (reference sequence). V shed 5 bases, J shed 2 bases, and the junction held 6 bases outside the gene matches. Here the CDR3 reads CSAPQDRGNQPQHF. The DNA for the CDR3 is TGCAGTGCTCCCCAAGACAGGGGCAATCAGCCCCAGCATTTT.

This clonotype was seen a handful of times. The CDR3 region is CASSSLTSGQRTWFYEQYF. The CDR3 DNA reads as TGTGCCAGCAGTTCACTTACTAGCGGGCAGCGTACCTGGTTCTACGAGCAGTACTTC. The chain uses TRBV6-2 or TRBV6-3 and TRBJ2-7; 9 bases match TRBD2. This CDR3 is built from 19 residues. The trim removed 4 bases at V and 3 bases at J, leaving 19 bases unmatched. The germline V gene has CDR1 MNHEY and CDR2 SVGEGT.

The chain uses TRBV6-6 and TRBJ2-1, with no clear D. Germline V CDR1 and CDR2: MNHNY, SVGAGI (reference sequence). The V gene lost 0 bases and the J gene lost 7 bases, with 7 bases spanning the gap. This CDR3 spans 13 amino acids. CDR3: CASSYSRWNEQFF. The CDR3 region has the DNA TGTGCCAGCAGTTACTCGAGATGGAATGAGCAGTTCTTC.

The chain couples TRBV20-1 to TRBJ2-3, with TRBD2 as a possible D gene (5 bases). CDR1 DFQATT and CDR2 SNEGSKA come from the germline V gene (reference sequence). The CDR3 spans 15 residues. Trimming took 6 bases from V and 4 from J, leaving 20 bases between them. The CDR3: CSAPPGNMHADTQYF. CDR3 coding DNA: TGCAGTGCACCTCCGGGGAACATGCACGCAGATACGCAGTATTTT.

In nucleotides, the CDR3 is TGTGCCAGCAGTTACTCGTGGAATGAGCAGTTCTTC. Protein product: CASSYSWNEQFF. This sequence joins TRBV6-2 or TRBV6-3 and TRBJ2-1; no clear D. The germline CDR1 and CDR2 sequences are MNHEY and SVGEGT. Trimming left V 0 bases short and J 7 bases short, with 4 bases between. The CDR3 runs 12 residues.

The V gene is TRBV20-1, the J gene TRBJ2-4; 9 nucleotides line up with TRBD2. After removal of 6 bases from V and 0 bases from J, the junction contained 6 bases not matched to a gene. The V gene's germline CDR1 is DFQATT and CDR2 SNEGSKA (reference sequence). This CDR3 has 15 residues. The CDR3 region is CSAPRLAEAKNIQYF. The CDR3 coding sequence is TGCAGTGCGCCAAGACTAGCGGAAGCCAAAAACATTCAGTACTTC.

The chain uses TRBV6-6 and TRBJ2-1; no reliable D call. The CDR3 covers 15 residues. The ends were cut back, 1 base at V and 4 bases at J, with 11 bases in the middle. Germline V gene lookup returns CDR1 MNHNY and CDR2 SVGAGI (reference sequence). This CDR3 reads CASSYLGEAYNEQFF. The CDR3 DNA follows: TGTGCCAGCAGTTACTTAGGTGAGGCTTACAATGAGCAGTTCTTC.

This rearrangement joins TRBV6-6 to TRBJ1-1; D remains ambiguous. V lost 7 bases to trimming and J lost 0 bases, with 6 bases between them. This CDR3 contains 12 residues. Germline-derived CDR1 and CDR2 are MNHNY and SVGAGI (reference sequence). CDR3 amino acids: CASTGLNTEAFF. The CDR3 region has the DNA TGTGCCAGCACTGGGCTGAACACTGAAGCTTTCTTT.

As regards this clonotype: One junction end disagrees with the germline gene, perhaps due to a read error. The chain employs TRBV5-1 and TRBJ2-7; 7 positions match TRBD1. The J call may not be correct, given that the DNA end is closer to TRBJ2-5. The CDR3 has 12 residues. The germline gives CDR1 SGHRS, CDR2 YFSETQ. The CDR3 loop is CAGSLDRETQYF. In DNA form, the CDR3 reads TGCGCCGGCAGCTTGGACAGGGAGACCCAGTACTTC.

This clonotype was seen many times. The rearrangement joins TRBV7-3 to TRBJ2-7; 8 positions agree with TRBD1. The germline V gene has CDR1 SGHTA and CDR2 FQGTGA. This CDR3 comprises 13 residues. V lost 5 bases and J lost 5; bases outside the gene matches: 5. CDR3 in amino acids: CASSGQGAHEQYF. CDR3 DNA sequence: TGTGCCAGCAGCGGACAGGGTGCGCACGAGCAGTACTTC.

With regard to this clonotype: At one end, the junction sequence differs from germline, possibly due to a read error. This chain connects TRBV2 to TRBJ1-2, with a possible D match to TRBD1 (6 bases). Germline V lookup: CDR1 SNHLY, CDR2 FYNNEI. The CDR3 extends over 13 amino acids. The CDR3 loop reads CAGSEGTMRGYTF. DNA of the CDR3: TGTGCCGGCAGTGAAGGGACAATGCGGGGCTACACCTTC. The full variable domain, its missing parts supplied by reference TRBV2 and TRBJ1-2, is EPEVTQTPSHQVTQMGQEVILRCVPISNHLYFYWYRQILGQKVEFLVSFYNNEISEKSEIFDDQFSVERPDGSNFTLKIRSTKLEDSAMYFCAGSEGTMRGYTFGSGTRLTVV.

The V call is TRBV12-3 or TRBV12-4, the J call TRBJ1-6; tentatively, D is TRBD1 (5 bases). The CDR3 is made up of 15 amino acids. V lost 1 base, J lost 6 bases, and 10 bases lay in between. The CDR3 loop reads CASSLGQGGNSPLHF. CDR3 sequence (DNA): TGTGCCAGCAGTTTAGGCCAGGGAGGTAATTCACCCCTCCACTTT.

Comments on this clonotype: Compared with germline, one end of the junction differs, possibly owing to a read error. The chain couples TRBV10-3 to TRBJ1-2, with 7 bases lining up with TRBD1. The CDR3 runs to 14 residues. Looked up from germline, CDR1 is ENHRY and CDR2 is SYGVKD. Written as DNA, the CDR3 is TGTGCCGTCAGAACAGGGAAGGGGGCCTATGGCTACACCTTC. Its protein is CAVRTGKGAYGYTF.

V gene TRBV24-1 combines with J gene TRBJ2-3; TRBD1 or TRBD2 may be the D gene (6 bases each). Germline V CDR1 and CDR2: KGHDR, SFDVKD. V lost 6 bases, J lost 1 base, and 10 bases lay in between. The length of the CDR3 is 14 residues. The CDR3 DNA is TGTGCCACCAGTTCCGGGGGCCGCACAGATACGCAGTATTTT. It codes for CATSSGGRTDTQYF.

This clonotype was counted once. V and J are TRBV12-3 or TRBV12-4 and TRBJ2-4; D gene unclear. The J call is uncertain, as TRBJ2-7 better fits the DNA end. The CDR3 runs 15 residues. CDR3 nucleotide sequence: TGTGCCAGCAGCCCCCCGAACTCCTACCCATACGAGCAGTACTTC. Amino acid sequence: CASSPPNSYPYEQYF.

This chain connects TRBV27 to TRBJ2-7, with D perhaps matching TRBD1 or TRBD2 (5 bases each). Trimming pared 8 bases from V and 4 bases from J, leaving 15 bases between. The CDR3 has 13 residues. Germline values: CDR1 MNHEY, CDR2 SMNVEV (reference sequence). CDR3 protein: CASWDRVAYEQYF. CDR3 bases: TGTGCCAGCTGGGACCGTGTCGCGTACGAGCAGTACTTC.

Note on this clonotype: One base away lies a much larger clone, so this may be a sequencing read error. V usage is TRBV29-1 and J usage is TRBJ1-1; tentatively, D is TRBD1 (5 bases). Trimming took off 0 bases at V and 7 bases at J, with 18 bases between the two ends. The germline gives CDR1 SQVTM, CDR2 ANQGSEA. The CDR3 is made up of 15 amino acids. The CDR3 loop is CSVEDGSPQGGEAFF. The CDR3 DNA reads as TGCAGCGTTGAAGACGGGAGTCCCCAGGGTGGTGAAGCTTTCTTT.

The chain combines TRBV27 with TRBJ1-6; TRBD1 might be the D (5 bases). The length of the CDR3 is 16 residues. The V end lost 11 bases, the J end lost 0 bases, and 17 bases lay between the germline ends. The germline V gene encodes CDR1 MNHEY and CDR2 SMNVEV (reference sequence). The CDR3, as DNA: TGTGCCGGAAAGTACAGGCACTCCTCCTATAATTCACCCCTCCACTTT. It specifies CAGKYRHSSYNSPLHF.

This clonotype has more than one count but fewer than ten. The genes are TRBV7-2 and TRBJ2-3; 7 nucleotides align to TRBD2. Looked up from germline, CDR1 is SGHTA and CDR2 is FQGNSA. Trimming at V came to 5 bases and at J to 7 bases, leaving 12 bases not matched to a gene. This CDR3 is built from 15 residues. CDR3 in amino acids: CASSPGREISNTQYF. The CDR3 coding sequence is TGTGCCAGCAGCCCTGGGCGGGAGATTAGTAATACGCAGTATTTT.

This clonotype is a singleton in its sample. The chain employs TRBV28 and TRBJ1-4, with D hard to call. Germline CDR1 is MDHEN and CDR2 is SYDVKM. The V end lost 10 bases, the J end lost 8 bases, and 11 bases lay between the germline ends. This CDR3 region has 11 residues. The CDR3 DNA reads as TGTGCCATCGATTGGGGAGAAAAACTGTTTTTT. Translation gives CAIDWGEKLFF.